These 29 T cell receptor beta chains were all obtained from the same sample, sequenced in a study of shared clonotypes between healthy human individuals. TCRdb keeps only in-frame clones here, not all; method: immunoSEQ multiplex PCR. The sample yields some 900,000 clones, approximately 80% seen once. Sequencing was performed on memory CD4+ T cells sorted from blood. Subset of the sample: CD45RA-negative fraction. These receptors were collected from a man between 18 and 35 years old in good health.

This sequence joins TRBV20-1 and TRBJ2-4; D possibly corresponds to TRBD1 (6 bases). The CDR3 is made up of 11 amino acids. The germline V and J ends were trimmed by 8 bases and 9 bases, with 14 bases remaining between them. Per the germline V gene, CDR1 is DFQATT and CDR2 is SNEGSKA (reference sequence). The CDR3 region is CSLQGNAIQYF. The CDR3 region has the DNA TGCAGTTTACAGGGAAATGCCATTCAGTACTTC.

The CDR3 protein is CASSVETVSGYTF. The CDR3 DNA reads as TGTGCCAGCAGTGTGGAGACAGTCTCCGGCTACACCTTC. V and J are TRBV25-1 and TRBJ1-2; a possible D gene is TRBD1 (5 bases). Germline CDR1 is MGHDK and CDR2 is SYGVNS. This CDR3 comprises 13 residues. With 4 bases removed from V and 8 bases from J, the gap between germline ends came to 14 bases.

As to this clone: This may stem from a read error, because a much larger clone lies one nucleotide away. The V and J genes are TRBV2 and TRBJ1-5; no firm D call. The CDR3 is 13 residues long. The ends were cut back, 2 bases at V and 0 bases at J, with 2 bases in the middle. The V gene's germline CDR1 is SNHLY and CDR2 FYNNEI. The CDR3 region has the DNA TGTGCCAGCAGTGAACATAGCAATCAGCCCCAGCATTTT. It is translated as CASSEHSNQPQHF.

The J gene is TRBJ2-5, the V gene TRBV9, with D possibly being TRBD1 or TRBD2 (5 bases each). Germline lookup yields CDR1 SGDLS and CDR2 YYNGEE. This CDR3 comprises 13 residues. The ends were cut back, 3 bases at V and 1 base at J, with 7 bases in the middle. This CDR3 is CASSAGTQETQYF. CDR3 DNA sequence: TGTGCCAGCAGCGCCGGGACCCAAGAGACCCAGTACTTC. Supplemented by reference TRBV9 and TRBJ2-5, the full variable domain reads DSGVTQTPKHLITATGQRVTLRCSPRSGDLSVYWYQQSLDQGLQFLIQYYNGEERAKGNILERFSAQQFPDLHSELNLSSLELGDSALYFCASSAGTQETQYFGPGTRLLVL.

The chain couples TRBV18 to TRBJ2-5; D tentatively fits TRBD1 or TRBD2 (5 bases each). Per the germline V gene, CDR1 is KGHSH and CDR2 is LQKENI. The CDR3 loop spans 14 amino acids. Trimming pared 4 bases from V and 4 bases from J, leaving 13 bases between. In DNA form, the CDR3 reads TGTGCCAGCTCACAAGGGACGCCCCGAGAGACCCAGTACTTC. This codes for CASSQGTPRETQYF.

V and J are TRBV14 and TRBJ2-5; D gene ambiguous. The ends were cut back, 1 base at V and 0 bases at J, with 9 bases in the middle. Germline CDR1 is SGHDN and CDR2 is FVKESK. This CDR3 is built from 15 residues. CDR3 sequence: CASSQGPLNQETQYF. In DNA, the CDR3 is TGTGCCAGCAGCCAAGGGCCCTTAAACCAAGAGACCCAGTACTTC. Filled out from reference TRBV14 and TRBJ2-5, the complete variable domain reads EAGVTQFPSHSVIEKGQTVTLRCDPISGHDNLYWYRRVMGKEIKFLLHFVKESKQDESGMPNNRFLAERTGGTYSTLKVQPAELEDSGVYFCASSQGPLNQETQYFGPGTRLLVL.

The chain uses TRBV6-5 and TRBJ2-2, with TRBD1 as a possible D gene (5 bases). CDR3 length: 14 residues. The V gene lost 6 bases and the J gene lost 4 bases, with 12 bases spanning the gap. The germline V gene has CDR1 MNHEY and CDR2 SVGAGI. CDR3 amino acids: CASSQGFATGELFF. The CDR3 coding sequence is TGTGCCAGCAGCCAGGGATTTGCCACCGGGGAGCTGTTTTTT.

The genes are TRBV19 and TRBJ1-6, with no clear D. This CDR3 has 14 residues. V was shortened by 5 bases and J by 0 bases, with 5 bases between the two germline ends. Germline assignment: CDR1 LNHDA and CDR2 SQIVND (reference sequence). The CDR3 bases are TGTGCCAGTAGTGATCGCTCCTATAATTCACCCCTCCACTTT. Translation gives CASSDRSYNSPLHF.

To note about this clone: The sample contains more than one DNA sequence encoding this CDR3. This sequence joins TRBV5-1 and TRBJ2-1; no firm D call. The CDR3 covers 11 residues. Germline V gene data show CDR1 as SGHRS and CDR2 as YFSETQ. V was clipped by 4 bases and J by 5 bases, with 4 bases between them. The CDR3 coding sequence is TGCGCCAGCAGCCAAAACAATGAGCAGTTCTTC. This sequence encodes CASSQNNEQFF.

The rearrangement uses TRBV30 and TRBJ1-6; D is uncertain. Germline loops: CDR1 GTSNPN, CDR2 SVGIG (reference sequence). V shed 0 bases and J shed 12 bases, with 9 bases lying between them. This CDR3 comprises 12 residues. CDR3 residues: CAWSVLQKPLHF. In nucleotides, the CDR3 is TGTGCCTGGAGTGTACTCCAAAAACCCCTCCACTTT.

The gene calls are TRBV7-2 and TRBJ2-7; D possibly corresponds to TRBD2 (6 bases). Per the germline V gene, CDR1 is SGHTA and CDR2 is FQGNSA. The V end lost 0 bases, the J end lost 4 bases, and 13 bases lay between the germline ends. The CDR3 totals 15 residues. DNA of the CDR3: TGTGCCAGCAGCTTAGCGGAGGGAGGTCGATACGAGCAGTACTTC. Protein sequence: CASSLAEGGRYEQYF.

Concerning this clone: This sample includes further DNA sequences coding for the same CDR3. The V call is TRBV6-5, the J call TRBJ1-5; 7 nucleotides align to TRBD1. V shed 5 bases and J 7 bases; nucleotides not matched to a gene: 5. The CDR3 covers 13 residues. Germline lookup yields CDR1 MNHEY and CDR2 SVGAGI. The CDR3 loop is CASSRQGGQPQHF. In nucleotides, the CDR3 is TGTGCCAGCAGTAGACAGGGCGGGCAGCCCCAGCATTTT.

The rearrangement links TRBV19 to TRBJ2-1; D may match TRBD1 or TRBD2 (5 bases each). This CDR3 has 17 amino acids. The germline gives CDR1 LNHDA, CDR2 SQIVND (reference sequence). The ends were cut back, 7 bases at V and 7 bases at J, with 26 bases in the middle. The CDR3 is CASTPRSGTTYSNEQFF. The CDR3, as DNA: TGTGCCAGTACCCCAAGGTCTGGGACCACCTACAGTAATGAGCAGTTCTTC.

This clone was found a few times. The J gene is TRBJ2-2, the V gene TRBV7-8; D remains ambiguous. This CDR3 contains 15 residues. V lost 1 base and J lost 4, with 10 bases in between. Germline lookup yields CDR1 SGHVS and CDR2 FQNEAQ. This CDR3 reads CASSLESGSTGELFF. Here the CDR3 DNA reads TGTGCCAGCAGCTTAGAATCCGGCAGCACCGGGGAGCTGTTTTTT.

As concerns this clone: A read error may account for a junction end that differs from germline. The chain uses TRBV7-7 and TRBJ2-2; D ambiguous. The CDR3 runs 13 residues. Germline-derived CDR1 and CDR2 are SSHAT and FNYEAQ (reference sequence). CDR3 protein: CASSLGVGGELFF. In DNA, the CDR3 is TGTGCTAGCAGCTTAGGAGTTGGCGGGGAGCTGTTTTTT.

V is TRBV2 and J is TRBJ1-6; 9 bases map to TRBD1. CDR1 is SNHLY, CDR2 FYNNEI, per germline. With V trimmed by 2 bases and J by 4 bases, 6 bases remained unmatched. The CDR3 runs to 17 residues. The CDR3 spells CASSENRGPIYNSPLHF. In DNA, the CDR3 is TGTGCCAGCAGTGAAAACAGGGGGCCAATTTATAATTCACCCCTCCACTTT. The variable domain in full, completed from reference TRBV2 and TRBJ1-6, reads EPEVTQTPSHQVTQMGQEVILRCVPISNHLYFYWYRQILGQKVEFLVSFYNNEISEKSEIFDDQFSVERPDGSNFTLKIRSTKLEDSAMYFCASSENRGPIYNSPLHFGNGTRLTVT.

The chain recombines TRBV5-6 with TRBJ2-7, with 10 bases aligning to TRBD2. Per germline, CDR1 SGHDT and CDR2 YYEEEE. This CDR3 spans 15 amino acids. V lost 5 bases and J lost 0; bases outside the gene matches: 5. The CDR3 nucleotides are TGTGCCAGCAGTCGTAGCGGGGGGCCCTCCTACGAGCAGTACTTC. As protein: CASSRSGGPSYEQYF.

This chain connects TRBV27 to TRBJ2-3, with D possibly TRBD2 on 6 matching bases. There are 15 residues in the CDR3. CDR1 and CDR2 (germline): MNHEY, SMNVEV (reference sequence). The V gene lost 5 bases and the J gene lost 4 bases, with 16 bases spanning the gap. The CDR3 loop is CASSPNTGGSDTQYF. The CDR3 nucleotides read TGTGCCAGCAGTCCTAACACCGGAGGGTCAGATACGCAGTATTTT.

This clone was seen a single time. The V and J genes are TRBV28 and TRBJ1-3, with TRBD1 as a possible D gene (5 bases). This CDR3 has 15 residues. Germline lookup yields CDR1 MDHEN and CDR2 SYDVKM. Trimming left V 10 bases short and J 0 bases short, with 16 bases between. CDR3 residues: CATKRGGSSGNTIYF. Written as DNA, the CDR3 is TGTGCCACCAAACGGGGCGGCAGCTCTGGAAACACCATATATTTT.

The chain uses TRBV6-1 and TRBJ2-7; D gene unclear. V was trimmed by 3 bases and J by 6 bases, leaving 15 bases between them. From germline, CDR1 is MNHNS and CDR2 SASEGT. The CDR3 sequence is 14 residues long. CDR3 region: CASSDSSLVSEQYF. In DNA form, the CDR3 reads TGTGCCAGCAGTGACAGTAGCTTGGTCTCCGAGCAGTACTTC.

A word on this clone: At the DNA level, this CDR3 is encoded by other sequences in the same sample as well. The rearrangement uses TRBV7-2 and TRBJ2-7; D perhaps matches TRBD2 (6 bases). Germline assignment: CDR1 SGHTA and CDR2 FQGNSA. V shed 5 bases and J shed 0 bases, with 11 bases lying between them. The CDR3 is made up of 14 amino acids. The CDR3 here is CASSPRLDSYEQYF. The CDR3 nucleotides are TGTGCCAGCAGCCCCCGACTAGACTCCTACGAGCAGTACTTC.

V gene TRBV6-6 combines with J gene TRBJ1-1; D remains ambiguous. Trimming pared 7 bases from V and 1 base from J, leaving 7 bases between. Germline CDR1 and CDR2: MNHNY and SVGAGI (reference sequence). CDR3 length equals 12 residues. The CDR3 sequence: CASIRTNTEAFF. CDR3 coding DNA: TGTGCCAGCATTAGAACGAACACTGAAGCTTTCTTT.

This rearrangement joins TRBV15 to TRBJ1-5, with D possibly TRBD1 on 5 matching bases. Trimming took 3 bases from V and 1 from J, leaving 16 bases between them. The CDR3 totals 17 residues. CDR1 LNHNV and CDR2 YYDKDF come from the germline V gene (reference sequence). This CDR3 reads CATSSAVGGRSNQPQHF. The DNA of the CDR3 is TGTGCCACCAGCAGTGCCGTCGGGGGAAGAAGCAATCAGCCCCAGCATTTT.

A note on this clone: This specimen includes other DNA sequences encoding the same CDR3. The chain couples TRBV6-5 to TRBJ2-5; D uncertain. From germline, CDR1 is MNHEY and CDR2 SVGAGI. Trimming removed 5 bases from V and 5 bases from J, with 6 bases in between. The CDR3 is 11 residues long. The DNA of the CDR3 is TGTGCCAGCAGTAACCGGGAGACCCAGTACTTC. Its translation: CASSNRETQYF.

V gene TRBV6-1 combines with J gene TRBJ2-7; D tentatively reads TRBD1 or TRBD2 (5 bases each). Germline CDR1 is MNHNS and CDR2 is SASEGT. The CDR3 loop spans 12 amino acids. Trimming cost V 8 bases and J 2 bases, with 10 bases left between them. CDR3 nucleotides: TGTGCCAGCGGGACGGGGCCCTACGAGCAGTACTTC. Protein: CASGTGPYEQYF.

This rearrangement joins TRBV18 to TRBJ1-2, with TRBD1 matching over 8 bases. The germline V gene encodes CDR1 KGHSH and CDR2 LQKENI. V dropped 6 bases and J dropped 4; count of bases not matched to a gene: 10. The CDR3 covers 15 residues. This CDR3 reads CASSTGAGPTYGYTF. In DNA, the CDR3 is TGTGCCAGCTCGACAGGGGCGGGGCCTACCTATGGCTACACCTTC.

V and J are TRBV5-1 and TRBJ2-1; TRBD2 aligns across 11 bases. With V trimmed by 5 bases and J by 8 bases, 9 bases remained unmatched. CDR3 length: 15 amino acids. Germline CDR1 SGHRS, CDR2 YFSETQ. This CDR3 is CASSQRLAGLDEQFF. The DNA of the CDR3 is TGCGCCAGCAGTCAACGACTAGCGGGATTAGATGAGCAGTTCTTC.

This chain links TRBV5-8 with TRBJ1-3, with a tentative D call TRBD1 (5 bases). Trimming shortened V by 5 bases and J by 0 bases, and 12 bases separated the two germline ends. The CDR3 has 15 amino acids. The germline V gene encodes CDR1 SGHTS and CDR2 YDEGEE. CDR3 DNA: TGTGCCAGCAGGCAACCCGGGACCTCTGGAAACACCATATATTTT. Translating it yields CASRQPGTSGNTIYF.

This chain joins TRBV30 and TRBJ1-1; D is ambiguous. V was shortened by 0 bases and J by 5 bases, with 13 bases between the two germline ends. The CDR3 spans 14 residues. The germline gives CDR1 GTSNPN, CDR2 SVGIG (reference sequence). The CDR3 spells CAWSVDLTATEAFF. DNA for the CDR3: TGTGCCTGGAGTGTCGACCTAACCGCGACTGAAGCTTTCTTT.